These 9 T cell receptor beta chains share one sample of origin, sequenced in a study of T cells after yellow fever vaccination. TCRdb re-derived calls from the 5' RACE reads in MiXCR, one entry per CDR3 protein. The table records 300,000 or so distinct CDR3 sequences, 4% of them present only once. This material consisted of PBMCs, taken 5 days after the yellow fever booster vaccination. Every receptor here comes from a man aged 18 to 29 who received the YFV17D yellow fever vaccine.

This clonotype was counted a few times. The V and J genes are TRBV6-1 and TRBJ2-7, with D uncertain. The CDR3 is 14 amino acids. Germline-derived CDR1 and CDR2 are MNHNS and SASEGT. Trimming pared 4 bases from V and 2 bases from J, leaving 12 bases between. The CDR3 bases are TGTGCCAGCAGTGTTCCCGACGGCACCTACGAGCAGTACTTC. Translating it yields CASSVPDGTYEQYF.

This rearrangement joins TRBV4-1 to TRBJ1-4; D remains ambiguous. Germline values: CDR1 MGHRA, CDR2 YSYEKL. V was cut by 3 bases and J by 7 bases, with 15 bases left in between. This CDR3 contains 15 residues. The CDR3 nucleotides are TGCGCCAGCAGCCAGGACGACGGCAGGCGTGAAAAACTGTTTTTT. It translates to CASSQDDGRREKLFF.

In this sample, this clonotype turned up many times. V gene TRBV5-5 combines with J gene TRBJ1-1; 8 bases match TRBD1. After removal of 2 bases from V and 0 bases from J, the junction contained 6 bases not matched to a gene. There are 16 residues in the CDR3. The germline V gene encodes CDR1 SGHKS and CDR2 YYEKEE (reference sequence). CDR3 in DNA: TGTGCCAGCAGCTTCGGACAGGGCGGTGTGAACACTGAAGCTTTCTTT. It yields the protein CASSFGQGGVNTEAFF. The full variable domain, completed using reference TRBV5-5 and TRBJ1-1, is DAGVTQSPTHLIKTRGQQVTLRCSPISGHKSVSWYQQVLGQGPQFIFQYYEKEERGRGNFPDRFSARQFPNYSSELNVNALLLGDSALYLCASSFGQGGVNTEAFFGQGTRLTVV.

The rearrangement uses TRBV28 and TRBJ2-5, with TRBD1 matching 7 bases. The CDR3 has 15 amino acids. V lost 5 bases, J lost 5 bases, and 11 bases stayed unmatched. The germline V gene encodes CDR1 MDHEN and CDR2 SYDVKM. In DNA, the CDR3 is TGTGCCAGCAGTACCCGACAGGGTGGAGGTGAGACCCAGTACTTC. Translating gives CASSTRQGGGETQYF. The full variable domain, rest sourced from reference TRBV28 and TRBJ2-5, is DVKVTQSSRYLVKRTGEKVFLECVQDMDHENMFWYRQDPGLGLRLIYFSYDVKMKEKGDIPEGYSVSREKKERFSLILESASTNQTSMYLCASSTRQGGGETQYFGPGTRLLVL.

There are many counts of this clonotype. The rearrangement joins TRBV4-2 to TRBJ2-2, with no clear D. CDR3 length: 14 amino acids. Germline CDR1 LGHNA, CDR2 YNFKEQ. V shed 1 base and J shed 5 bases, with 8 bases lying between them. The CDR3 sequence: CASSQGGLTGELFF. DNA of the CDR3: TGTGCCAGCAGCCAAGGCGGATTAACCGGGGAGCTGTTTTTT.

This clonotype has more than one count but fewer than ten. J is TRBJ2-2 and V is TRBV10-3; D call uncertain. V lost 10 bases and J 4 bases, leaving 16 bases between the germline ends. Germline CDR1 reads ENHRY; CDR2 reads SYGVKD. This CDR3 has 14 residues. The CDR3 DNA reads TGTGCCAAAAATGAGATGGGCGGCACCGGGGAGCTGTTTTTT. It specifies CAKNEMGGTGELFF.

In its sample, this clonotype was seen many times. The chain carries TRBV5-1 and TRBJ1-1, with D tentatively TRBD1 (5 bases). V was cut by 0 bases and J by 1 base, with 10 bases left in between. Germline V CDR1 and CDR2: SGHRS, YFSETQ. The CDR3 contains 15 residues. Here the CDR3 reads CASSLAFGANTEAFF. CDR3 nucleotides: TGCGCCAGCAGCTTGGCCTTTGGGGCGAACACTGAAGCTTTCTTT. The complete variable domain, with remaining parts taken from reference TRBV5-1 and TRBJ1-1, reads KAGVTQTPRYLIKTRGQQVTLSCSPISGHRSVSWYQQTPGQGLQFLFEYFSETQRNKGNFPGRFSGRQFSNSRSEMNVSTLELGDSALYLCASSLAFGANTEAFFGQGTRLTVV.

This clonotype came up many times. J is TRBJ2-3 and V is TRBV5-1; D assignment may be TRBD1 or TRBD2 (5 bases each). CDR1 and CDR2 from the germline V gene are SGHRS and YFSETQ. Between the trimmed V and J ends, which lost 2 bases and 4 bases, there was a span of 20 bases. The CDR3 runs to 17 residues. The CDR3 spells CASSFPQVANGADTQYF. CDR3 in DNA: TGCGCCAGCAGCTTCCCACAGGTTGCGAACGGGGCAGATACGCAGTATTTT.

In its sample, this clonotype was seen many times. V usage is TRBV15 and J usage is TRBJ1-5; maybe TRBD1 (6 bases). Germline assignment: CDR1 LNHNV and CDR2 YYDKDF (reference sequence). The CDR3 has 12 amino acids. Trimming took 10 bases from V and 2 from J, leaving 9 bases between them. CDR3 coding DNA: TGTGCCATCCGACAGGGCAATCAGCCCCAGCATTTT. Amino acids: CAIRQGNQPQHF.